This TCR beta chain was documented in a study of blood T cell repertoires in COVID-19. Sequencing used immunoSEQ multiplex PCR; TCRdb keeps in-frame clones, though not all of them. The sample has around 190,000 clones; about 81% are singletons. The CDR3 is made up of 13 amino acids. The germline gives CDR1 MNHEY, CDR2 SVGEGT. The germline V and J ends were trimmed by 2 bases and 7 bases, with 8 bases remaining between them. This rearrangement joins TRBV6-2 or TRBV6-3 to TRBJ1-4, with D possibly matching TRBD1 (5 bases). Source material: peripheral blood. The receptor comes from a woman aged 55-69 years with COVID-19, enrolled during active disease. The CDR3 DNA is TGTGCCAGCAGTTACGGGGGGTTTGAAAAACTGTTTTTT. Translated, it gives CASSYGGFEKLFF.